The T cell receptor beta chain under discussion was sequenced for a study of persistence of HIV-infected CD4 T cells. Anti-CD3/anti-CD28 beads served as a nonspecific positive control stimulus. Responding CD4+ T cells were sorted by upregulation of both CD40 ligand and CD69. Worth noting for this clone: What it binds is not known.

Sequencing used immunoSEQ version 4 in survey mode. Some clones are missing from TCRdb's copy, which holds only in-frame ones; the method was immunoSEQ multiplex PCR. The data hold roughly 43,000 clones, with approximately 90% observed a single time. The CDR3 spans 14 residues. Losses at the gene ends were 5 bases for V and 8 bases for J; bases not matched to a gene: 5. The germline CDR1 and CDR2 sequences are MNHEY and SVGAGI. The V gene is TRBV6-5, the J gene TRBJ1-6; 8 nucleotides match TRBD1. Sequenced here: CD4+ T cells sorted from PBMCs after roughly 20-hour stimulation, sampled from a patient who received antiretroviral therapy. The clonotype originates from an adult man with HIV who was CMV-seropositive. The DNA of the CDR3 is TGTGCCAGCAGTCCCCCGGGACAGGATTCACCCCTCCACTTT. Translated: CASSPPGQDSPLHF.